Listed below are T cell receptor beta chains from one sample, sequenced in a study of T cell responses to AZD1222 COVID-19 vaccine. Sequenced by immunoSEQ multiplex PCR; TCRdb stores in-frame clones only, minus some. The sample yields 70,000 to 95,000 clones, around 84% seen once. Sequenced here: peripheral blood, sampled on day 0 of AZD1222 vaccination. Source of these receptors: an adult in good health. CDR3s include the opening cysteine and the closing phenylalanine or tryptophan. A D gene is named only where the DNA matches it firmly. A clone size is listed for some rows: how often the clone was seen (once, few, many), or a class if it is expanded.

TGTGCCAGCAGTGAACAGGGGGCAAGAGAGGAGCAGTACTTC CASSEQGAREEQYF TRBD1 . TRBJ2-7 TRBV2
TGTGCCAGCATATTTCAACAGGGCTACGAGCAGTACTTC CASIFQQGYEQYF . . TRBJ2-7 TRBV28
TGTGCCAGCAGGCTGGACAGGGCACATGGCTACACCTTC CASRLDRAHGYTF TRBD1 . TRBJ1-2 TRBV6-5
TGCAGTGCTAGTGTCCTGGGATCCTACGAGCAGTACTTC CSASVLGSYEQYF . . TRBJ2-7 TRBV20-1
TGTGCCAGCAGTTTAATCCCGAGGTTAGCGGGAGTCTACAATGAGCAGTTCTTC CASSLIPRLAGVYNEQFF TRBD2 once TRBJ2-1 TRBV27
TGTGCCAGCAGCCAAGACCAGGGTCAGCCCCAGCATTTT CASSQDQGQPQHF . . TRBJ1-5 TRBV4-2
TGCGCCAGCAGCGGGGACAGGCGGGCTGAGTCGCGAGCTTTCTTT CASSGDRRAESRAFF TRBD1 once TRBJ1-1 TRBV5-1
TGTGCCAGCAGTTTAGTAGCAGATACGCAGTATTTT CASSLVADTQYF . . TRBJ2-3 TRBV5-4
TGTGCCAGCAGCCGACCCCACCCTCGGGACAGGGACAACTATGGCTACACCTTC CASSRPHPRDRDNYGYTF TRBD1 . TRBJ1-2 TRBV28
TGCGCCAGCAGCCAAGATAAGACGGGAGGGCAGGAGCAGTACTTC CASSQDKTGGQEQYF TRBD2 . TRBJ2-7 TRBV4-1
TGTGCCAGCAGCTTACTAGCGGGGGATATAATCGAGGGCAAAAACATTCAGTACTTC CASSLLAGDIIEGKNIQYF TRBD2 medium-sized TRBJ2-4 TRBV9
TGTGCCAGTAGCATAGACAGGGGGCGCTCCTACGAGCAGTACTTC CASSIDRGRSYEQYF TRBD1 few TRBJ2-7 TRBV19
TGTGCCAGTAGCCGACAGGGCGGAGAGACCCAGTACTTC CASSRQGGETQYF TRBD1 few TRBJ2-5 TRBV19
TGTGCCACCAGCAGTGGCAGGGCTGTGACTGAAGCTTTCTTT CATSSGRAVTEAFF . few TRBJ1-1 TRBV15
TGTGCCAGCAGCCCCCGGACAGGGGTAAGAGATACGCAGTATTTT CASSPRTGVRDTQYF TRBD1 few TRBJ2-3 TRBV9
TGTGCCAGCAGTTTCGATAATAGCAATCAGCCCCAGCATTTT CASSFDNSNQPQHF . . TRBJ1-5 TRBV6-5
TGTGCCAGCAGCTTAGAGAGGGCTGGCCAGCCCCAGCATTTT CASSLERAGQPQHF . . TRBJ1-5 TRBV11-2
TGTGCCAGCAGCAGTCTAGCGGGTGGGATAGAGACCCAGTACTTC CASSSLAGGIETQYF TRBD2 . TRBJ2-5 TRBV5-4
TGTGCCAGCAGTGATTCCGGGACTAGCGGGAGGAGGGAGCAGTACTTC CASSDSGTSGRREQYF TRBD2 . TRBJ2-7 TRBV25-1
TGTGCCAGCAGCCACGGCGGGGGCGGGTCGAGTCCGGGAAACAATGAGCAGTTCTTC CASSHGGGGSSPGNNEQFF . . TRBJ2-1 TRBV7-9
TGTGCCACCAGCAGAGTTGGGGGGAATGAAGCTTTCTTT CATSRVGGNEAFF . . TRBJ1-1 TRBV15
TGCGCCAGCAGCGCTAGGACAGCAGGAGACACTGAAGCTTTCTTT CASSARTAGDTEAFF . . TRBJ1-1 TRBV5-1
TGTGCCAGCAGCTGGGGCTCCTACGAGCAGTACTTC CASSWGSYEQYF . . TRBJ2-7 TRBV5-5
TGTGCCAGCAGCCTCGGGACTAGCGGGACCTACGAGCAGTACTTC CASSLGTSGTYEQYF TRBD2 . TRBJ2-7 TRBV4-2
TGTGCCAGCAGCTTAGAAGCGGCCGGCGGGGAGACCCAGTACTTC CASSLEAAGGETQYF . . TRBJ2-5 TRBV13
TGTGCCAGCAGCCAAGAAGGGTATATAGGAACTCCTGAGGGGCAGTACTTC CASSQEGYIGTPEGQYF . . TRBJ2-7 TRBV4-2
TGTGCCAGCAGCCAGGGGGCACAGTATAGCACAGATACGCAGTATTTT CASSQGAQYSTDTQYF TRBD1 . TRBJ2-3 TRBV11-2
TGCGCCAGCAGCCAAGCTAGCGGGGGTGTATATAGCACAGATACGCAGTATTTT CASSQASGGVYSTDTQYF TRBD2 . TRBJ2-3 TRBV4-1
TGTGCCAGCAGTGAAGGGGGGGACAGCGCTTACGTTTGGACTGAAGCTTTCTTT CASSEGGDSAYVWTEAFF TRBD1 . TRBJ1-1 TRBV6-1
TGTGCCAGCAGGGAACTAGCGGGAGTTACAGATACGCAGTATTTT CASRELAGVTDTQYF TRBD2 . TRBJ2-3 TRBV7-2
TGTGCCAGCAGTTACGGACACTCGCAAGAGACCCAGTACTTC CASSYGHSQETQYF . . TRBJ2-5 TRBV6-5
TGTGCCAGCAGTGAAAGACCGGGCCCCGAGTATGGCTACACCTTC CASSERPGPEYGYTF . . TRBJ1-2 TRBV6-1
TGTGCCAGCAGTGATCAGGCGAACACTGAAGCTTTCTTT CASSDQANTEAFF . . TRBJ1-1 TRBV6-1
TGTGCCAGCAGCTTGGACGGACAGGGGAACACCGGGGAGCTGTTTTTT CASSLDGQGNTGELFF TRBD1 . TRBJ2-2 TRBV5-4
TGTGCCAGCAGTGTCACTAGCGGGGGAGAGTACGAGCAGTACTTC CASSVTSGGEYEQYF TRBD2 . TRBJ2-7 TRBV28
TGTGCCAGCCGCAGTGCTGCTTATAGCAATCAGCCCCAGCATTTT CASRSAAYSNQPQHF . . TRBJ1-5 TRBV19
TGTGCCAGTAGACGGACCCAGTTCGCGAACACCGGGGAGCTGTTTTTT CASRRTQFANTGELFF . . TRBJ2-2 TRBV19
TGTGCCAGCAGCTTGCAAAACCCTAACTATGGCTACACCTTC CASSLQNPNYGYTF . . TRBJ1-2 TRBV5-5
TGTGCCAGCAGACGCTCTGGAAACACCATATATTTT CASRRSGNTIYF . . TRBJ1-3 TRBV6-5
TGTGCCAGTAGTTTAAGCAGGGATCAGCCCCAGCATTTT CASSLSRDQPQHF . . TRBJ1-5 TRBV19
TGTGCCAGCAGCGCGAAAAGTGGGACAGGGACTGAAAAACTGTTTTTT CASSAKSGTGTEKLFF TRBD1 once TRBJ1-4 TRBV11-2